This T cell receptor beta chain was found in a study of T cell repertoires in cytomegalovirus infection. Across the whole study: HLA-B-restricted CMV epitopes that are well studied were used alongside recently identified HLA-C-restricted ones.

TCRdb re-derived calls from the reads in MiXCR, one entry per CDR3 protein. The sample yields some 920,000 distinct CDR3 sequences, under 40% seen once. General observations from the study: Ex vivo responses were dominated by HLA-C-restricted CMV-specific TCR beta clonotypes.

This clonotype was observed at least ten times. Antigen: not known. CDR1 and CDR2 (germline): SGHVS, FNYEAQ. The CDR3 consists of 19 residues. Trimming cost V 1 base and J 0 bases; bases outside gene matches: 11. This chain connects TRBV7-6 to TRBJ2-3, with 9 bases fitting TRBD2. The source was cultured CD8+ T cells from PBMCs, collected from culture after CMV antigen stimulation. This TCR was recovered from a human donor in good health (CMV status not recorded). Some clones in this sample may be carry-over from other donors' samples. CDR3 protein: CASSLDTGTSRFSTDTQYF. The DNA of the CDR3 is TGTGCCAGCAGCTTAGACACCGGGACTAGCAGGTTTAGCACAGATACGCAGTATTTT.